This record concerns one T cell receptor beta chain sequence. These data belong to a study of blood T cell repertoires in COVID-19. The overall study: Spain, Italy and the United States supplied samples that represented acute and convalescent COVID-19. T cells, B-cell-depleted T cells, or PBMCs supplied cDNA or gDNA.

Authors' analysis steps: Amplifying reference gene primers gave estimates of nucleated cell counts. Profiling relied on immunoSEQ multiplex PCR, and the TCRdb table lists in-frame clones only, not all of them. For V, J and clone size, that table is used; D and trimming come from the DNA. The sample gives 60,000 to 85,000 clones, more than 85% of which show up once; just under 7.5% is in the top ten. Seattle researchers signed up patients amid active infection and tracked them longitudinally. Germline CDR1 is MDHEN and CDR2 is SYDVKM. The CDR3 is 16 residues long. Germline trimming cut 2 bases from V and 7 bases from J; bases unmatched to any gene: 13.

The V gene is TRBV28, the J gene TRBJ2-7, with TRBD2 matching over 8 bases. The sequenced sample was peripheral blood. The TCR sequence derives from a man aged 35 to 55 with COVID-19, enrolled during active disease. The CDR3 protein is CASSLRSGGLPWEQYF. In DNA form, the CDR3 reads TGTGCCAGCAGTTTAAGAAGCGGGGGTTTGCCGTGGGAGCAGTACTTC.